This T cell receptor (beta chain) was recorded in a study of blood T cells in healthy people across ages. The ends lost 1 base at V and 8 bases at J; junction bases unmatched: 7. The V gene's germline CDR1 is LGHNA and CDR2 YSLEER. The CDR3 has 15 amino acids. This clonotype was picked up a small number of times. What it binds is unknown. Sample-barcoded 5' priming and a J-beta primer mix drove a second PCR of 7 to 11 cycles. Each CDR3 protein is one row after TCRdb ran MiXCR on the 5' RACE reads. The sample gives about 800,000 distinct CDR3 sequences, roughly 25% of which show up once; under 4% is in the top ten. Study-wide results and limits: It was the long-lived donors that had more naive CD4+ cells and higher diversity than aged donors.

These sequences were also reported in another study, on T cells of mothers and their children. This second study notes: Three mothers and their six children, all healthy Caucasians, donated. Sequencing got over 8.5 million TCR beta CDR3 reads from each mother and around 3.1 million from each child.

Sequenced material: blood. This chain uses TRBV4-3 with TRBJ1-4; 7 bases map to TRBD1. The source of this sequence is a boy between 10 and 17 years old in good health. CDR3 nucleotides: TGCGCCAGCAGCCAAGCAGGGACAGTGGAGGAAAAACTGTTTTTT. Translation: CASSQAGTVEEKLFF.